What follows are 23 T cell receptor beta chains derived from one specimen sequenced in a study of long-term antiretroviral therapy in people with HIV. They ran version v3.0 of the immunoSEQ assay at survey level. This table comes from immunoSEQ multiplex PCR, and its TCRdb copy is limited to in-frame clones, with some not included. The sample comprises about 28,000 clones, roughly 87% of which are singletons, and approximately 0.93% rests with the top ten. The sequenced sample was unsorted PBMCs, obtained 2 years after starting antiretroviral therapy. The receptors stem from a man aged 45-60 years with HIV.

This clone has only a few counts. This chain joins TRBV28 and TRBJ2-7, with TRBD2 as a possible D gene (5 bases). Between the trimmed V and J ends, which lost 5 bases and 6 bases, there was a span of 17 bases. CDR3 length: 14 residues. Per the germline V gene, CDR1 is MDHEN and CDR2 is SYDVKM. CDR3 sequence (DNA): TGTGCCAGCAGTGCACCGGGATCCCTTCTCGAGCAGTACTTC. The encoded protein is CASSAPGSLLEQYF.

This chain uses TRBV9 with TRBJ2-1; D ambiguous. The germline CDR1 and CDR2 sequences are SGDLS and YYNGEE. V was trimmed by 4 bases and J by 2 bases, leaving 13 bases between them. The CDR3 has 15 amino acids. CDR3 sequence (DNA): TGTGCCAGCAGCTCCTCCGTACGAACCTACAATGAGCAGTTCTTC. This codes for CASSSSVRTYNEQFF.

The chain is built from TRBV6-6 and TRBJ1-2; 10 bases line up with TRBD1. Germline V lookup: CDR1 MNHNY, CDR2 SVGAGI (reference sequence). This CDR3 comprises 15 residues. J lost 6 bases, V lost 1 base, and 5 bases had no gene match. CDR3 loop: CASSYFTTGGNGYTF. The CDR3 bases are TGTGCCAGCAGTTACTTTACGACAGGGGGCAATGGCTACACCTTC.

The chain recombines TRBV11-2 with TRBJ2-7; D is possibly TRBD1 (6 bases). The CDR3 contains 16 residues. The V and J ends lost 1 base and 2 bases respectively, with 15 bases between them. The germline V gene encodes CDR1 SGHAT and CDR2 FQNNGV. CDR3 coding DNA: TGTGCCAGCAGCTTAGTCTCCGCAGGGGAAACCTACGAGCAGTACTTC. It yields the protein CASSLVSAGETYEQYF.

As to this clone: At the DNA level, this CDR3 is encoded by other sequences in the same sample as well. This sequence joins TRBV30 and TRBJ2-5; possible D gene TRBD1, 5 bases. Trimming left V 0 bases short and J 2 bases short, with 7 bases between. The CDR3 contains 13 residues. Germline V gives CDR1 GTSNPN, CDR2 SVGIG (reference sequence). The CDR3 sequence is CAWSVPGQETQYF. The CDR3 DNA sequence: TGTGCCTGGAGTGTCCCAGGGCAAGAGACCCAGTACTTC. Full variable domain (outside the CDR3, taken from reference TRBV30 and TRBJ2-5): SQTIHQWPATLVQPVGSPLSLECTVEGTSNPNLYWYRQAAGRGLQLLFYSVGIGQISSEVPQNLSASRPQDRQFILSSKKLLLSDSGFYLCAWSVPGQETQYFGPGTRLLVL.

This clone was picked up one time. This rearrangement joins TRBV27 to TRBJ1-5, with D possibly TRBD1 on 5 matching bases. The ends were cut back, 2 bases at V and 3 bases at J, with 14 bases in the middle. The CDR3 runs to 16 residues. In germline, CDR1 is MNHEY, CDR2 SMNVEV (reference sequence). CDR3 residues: CASSLLGVGLNQPQHF. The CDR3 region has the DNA TGTGCCAGCAGTTTACTAGGGGTCGGGCTCAATCAGCCCCAGCATTTT.

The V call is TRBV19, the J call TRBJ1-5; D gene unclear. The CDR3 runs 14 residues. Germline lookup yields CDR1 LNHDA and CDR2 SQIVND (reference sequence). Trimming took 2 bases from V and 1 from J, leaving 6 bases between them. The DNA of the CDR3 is TGTGCCAGTAGTATAAGGACCAGCAATCAGCCCCAGCATTTT. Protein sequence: CASSIRTSNQPQHF. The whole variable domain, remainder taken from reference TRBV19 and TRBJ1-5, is DGGITQSPKYLFRKEGQNVTLSCEQNLNHDAMYWYRQDPGQGLRLIYYSQIVNDFQKGDIAEGYSVSREKKESFPLTVTSAQKNPTAFYLCASSIRTSNQPQHFGDGTRLSIL.

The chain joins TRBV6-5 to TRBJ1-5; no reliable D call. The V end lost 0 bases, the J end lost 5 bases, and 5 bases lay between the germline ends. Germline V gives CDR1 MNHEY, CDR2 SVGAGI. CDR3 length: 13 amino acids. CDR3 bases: TGTGCCAGCAGTTACTCGATTTATCAGCCCCAGCATTTT. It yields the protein CASSYSIYQPQHF.

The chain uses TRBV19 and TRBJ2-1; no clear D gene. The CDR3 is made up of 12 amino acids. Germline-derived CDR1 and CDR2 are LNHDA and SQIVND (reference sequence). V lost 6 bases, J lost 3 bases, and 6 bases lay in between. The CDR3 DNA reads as TGTGCCAGTAGCCGAAACTACAATGAGCAGTTCTTC. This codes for CASSRNYNEQFF.

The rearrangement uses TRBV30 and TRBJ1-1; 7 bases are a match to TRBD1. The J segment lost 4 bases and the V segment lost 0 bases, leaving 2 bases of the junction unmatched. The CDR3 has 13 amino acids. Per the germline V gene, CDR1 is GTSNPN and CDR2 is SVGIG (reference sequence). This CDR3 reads CAWSVQGSTEAFF. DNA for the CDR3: TGTGCCTGGAGTGTACAGGGGAGCACTGAAGCTTTCTTT.

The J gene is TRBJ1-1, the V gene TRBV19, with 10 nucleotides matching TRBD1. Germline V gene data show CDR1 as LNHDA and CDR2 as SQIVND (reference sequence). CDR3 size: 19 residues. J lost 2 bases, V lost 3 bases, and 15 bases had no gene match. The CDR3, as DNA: TGTGCCAGTAGTATTCTCCACCACGGGACAGGGGACATCAACACTGAAGCTTTCTTT. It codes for CASSILHHGTGDINTEAFF.

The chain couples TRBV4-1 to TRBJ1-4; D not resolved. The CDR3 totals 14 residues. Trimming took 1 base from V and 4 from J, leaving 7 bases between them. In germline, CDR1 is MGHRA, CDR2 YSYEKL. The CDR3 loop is CASSQGSLNEKLFF. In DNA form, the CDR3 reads TGCGCCAGCAGCCAAGGTTCCCTTAATGAAAAACTGTTTTTT.

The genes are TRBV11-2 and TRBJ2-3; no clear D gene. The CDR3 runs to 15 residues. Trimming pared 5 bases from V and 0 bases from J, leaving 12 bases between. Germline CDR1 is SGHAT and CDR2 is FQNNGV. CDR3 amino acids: CASSPRALSTDTQYF. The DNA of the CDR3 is TGTGCCAGCAGCCCCCGGGCTCTTAGCACAGATACGCAGTATTTT.

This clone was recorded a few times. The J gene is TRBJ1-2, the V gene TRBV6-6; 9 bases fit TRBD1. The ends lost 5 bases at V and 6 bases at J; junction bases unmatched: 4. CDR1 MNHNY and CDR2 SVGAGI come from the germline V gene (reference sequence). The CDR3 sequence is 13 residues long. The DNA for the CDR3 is TGTGCCAGCAGTCACTGGACAGGGGATGGCTACACCTTC. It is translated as CASSHWTGDGYTF.

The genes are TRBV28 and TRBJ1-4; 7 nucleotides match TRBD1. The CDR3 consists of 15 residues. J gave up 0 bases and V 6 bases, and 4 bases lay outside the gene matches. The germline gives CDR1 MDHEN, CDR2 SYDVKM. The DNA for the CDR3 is TGTGCCAGCAGACGAGGGACAGCAACTAATGAAAAACTGTTTTTT. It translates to CASRRGTATNEKLFF.

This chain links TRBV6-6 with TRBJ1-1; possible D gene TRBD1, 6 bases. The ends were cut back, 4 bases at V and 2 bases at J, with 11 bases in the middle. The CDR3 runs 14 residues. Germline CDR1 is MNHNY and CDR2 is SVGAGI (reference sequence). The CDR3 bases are TGTGCCAGCAGTTGGGGACAAATAAACACTGAAGCTTTCTTT. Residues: CASSWGQINTEAFF.

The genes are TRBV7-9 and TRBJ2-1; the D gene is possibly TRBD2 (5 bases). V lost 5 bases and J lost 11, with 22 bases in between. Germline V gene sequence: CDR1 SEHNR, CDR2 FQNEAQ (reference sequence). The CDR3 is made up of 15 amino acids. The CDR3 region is CASSDTRKPGLKQFF. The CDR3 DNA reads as TGTGCCAGCAGCGATACTAGGAAACCGGGTTTAAAGCAGTTCTTC. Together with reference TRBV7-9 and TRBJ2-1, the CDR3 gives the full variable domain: DTGVSQNPRHKITKRGQNVTFRCDPISEHNRLYWYRQTLGQGPEFLTYFQNEAQLEKSRLLSDRFSAERPKGSFSTLEIQRTEQGDSAMYLCASSDTRKPGLKQFFGPGTRLTVL.

CDR3 region: CASRLQGDAGELFF. In nucleotides, the CDR3 is TGTGCCAGCAGATTACAGGGAGATGCCGGGGAGCTGTTTTTT. The chain links TRBV9 to TRBJ2-2, with D possibly being TRBD1 (6 bases). The V gene's germline CDR1 is SGDLS and CDR2 YYNGEE. The CDR3 extends over 14 amino acids. Trimming left V 5 bases short and J 6 bases short, with 14 bases between.

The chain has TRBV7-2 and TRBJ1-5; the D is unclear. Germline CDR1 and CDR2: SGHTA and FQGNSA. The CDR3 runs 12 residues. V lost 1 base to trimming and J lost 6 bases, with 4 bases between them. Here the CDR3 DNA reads TGTGCCAGCAGCTTAGTGGGTCAGCCCCAGCATTTT. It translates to CASSLVGQPQHF. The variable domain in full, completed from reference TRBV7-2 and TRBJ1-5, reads GAGVSQSPSNKVTEKGKDVELRCDPISGHTALYWYRQSLGQGLEFLIYFQGNSAPDKSGLPSDRFSAERTGGSVSTLTIQRTQQEDSAVYLCASSLVGQPQHFGDGTRLSIL.

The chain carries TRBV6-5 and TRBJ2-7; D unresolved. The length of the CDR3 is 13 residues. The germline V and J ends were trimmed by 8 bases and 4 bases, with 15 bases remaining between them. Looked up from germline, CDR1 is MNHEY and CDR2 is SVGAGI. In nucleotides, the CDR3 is TGTGCCAGCCGAGGAGAGGCCCTGTACGAGCAGTACTTC. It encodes CASRGEALYEQYF.

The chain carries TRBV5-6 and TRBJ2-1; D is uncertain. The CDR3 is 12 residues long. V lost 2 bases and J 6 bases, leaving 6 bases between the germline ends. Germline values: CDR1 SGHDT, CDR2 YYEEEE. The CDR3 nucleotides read TGTGCCAGCAGCTTAGGGCGCAATGAGCAGTTCTTC. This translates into CASSLGRNEQFF.

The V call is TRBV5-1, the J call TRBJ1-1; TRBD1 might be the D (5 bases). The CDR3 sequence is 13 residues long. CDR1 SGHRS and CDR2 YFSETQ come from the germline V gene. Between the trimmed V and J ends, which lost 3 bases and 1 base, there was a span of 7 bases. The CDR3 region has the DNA TGCGCCAGCAGCTACGGACAGAACACTGAAGCTTTCTTT. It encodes CASSYGQNTEAFF.

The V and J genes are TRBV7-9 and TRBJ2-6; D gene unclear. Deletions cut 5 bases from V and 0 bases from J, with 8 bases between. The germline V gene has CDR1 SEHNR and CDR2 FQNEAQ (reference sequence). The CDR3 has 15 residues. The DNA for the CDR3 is TGTGCCAGCAGCCTTCTGAGCTCTGGGGCCAACGTCCTGACTTTC. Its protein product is CASSLLSSGANVLTF.